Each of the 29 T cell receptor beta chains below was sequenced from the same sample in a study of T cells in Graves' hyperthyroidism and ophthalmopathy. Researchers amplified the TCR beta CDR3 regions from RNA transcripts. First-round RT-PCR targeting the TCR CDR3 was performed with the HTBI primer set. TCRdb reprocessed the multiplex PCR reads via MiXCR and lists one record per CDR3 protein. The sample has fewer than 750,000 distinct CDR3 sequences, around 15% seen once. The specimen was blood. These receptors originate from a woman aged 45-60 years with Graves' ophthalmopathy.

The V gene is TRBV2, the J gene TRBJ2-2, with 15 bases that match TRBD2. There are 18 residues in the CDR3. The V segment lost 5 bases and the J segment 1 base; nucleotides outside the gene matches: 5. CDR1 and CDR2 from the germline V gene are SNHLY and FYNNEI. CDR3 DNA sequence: TGTGCCAGCAGTCCGGGACTAGCGGGAGGAGGGAACACCGGGGAGCTGTTTTTT. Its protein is CASSPGLAGGGNTGELFF.

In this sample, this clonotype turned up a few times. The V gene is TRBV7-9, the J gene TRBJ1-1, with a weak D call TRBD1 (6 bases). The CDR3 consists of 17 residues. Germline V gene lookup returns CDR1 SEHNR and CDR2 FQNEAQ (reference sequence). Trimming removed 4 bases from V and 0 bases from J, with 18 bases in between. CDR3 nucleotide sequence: TGTGCCAGCAGCTCACCGAGCGGGGGCCTTATGAACACTGAAGCTTTCTTT. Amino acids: CASSSPSGGLMNTEAFF.

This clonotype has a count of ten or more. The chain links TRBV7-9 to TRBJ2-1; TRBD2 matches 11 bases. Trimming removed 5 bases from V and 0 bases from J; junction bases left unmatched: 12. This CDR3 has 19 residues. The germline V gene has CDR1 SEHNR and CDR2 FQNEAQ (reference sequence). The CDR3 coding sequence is TGTGCCAGCAGCACAACTAGCGGGAGAGTCCTGAGCTCCTACAATGAGCAGTTCTTC. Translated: CASSTTSGRVLSSYNEQFF. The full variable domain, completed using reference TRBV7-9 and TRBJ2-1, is DTGVSQNPRHKITKRGQNVTFRCDPISEHNRLYWYRQTLGQGPEFLTYFQNEAQLEKSRLLSDRFSAERPKGSFSTLEIQRTEQGDSAMYLCASSTTSGRVLSSYNEQFFGPGTRLTVL.

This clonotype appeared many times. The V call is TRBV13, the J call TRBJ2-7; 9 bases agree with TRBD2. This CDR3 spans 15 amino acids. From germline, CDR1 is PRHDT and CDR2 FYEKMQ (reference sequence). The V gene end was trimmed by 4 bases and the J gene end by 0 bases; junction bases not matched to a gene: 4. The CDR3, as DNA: TGTGCCAGCAGCTGGAGGACTAGCGACTCCTACGAGCAGTACTTC. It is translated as CASSWRTSDSYEQYF.

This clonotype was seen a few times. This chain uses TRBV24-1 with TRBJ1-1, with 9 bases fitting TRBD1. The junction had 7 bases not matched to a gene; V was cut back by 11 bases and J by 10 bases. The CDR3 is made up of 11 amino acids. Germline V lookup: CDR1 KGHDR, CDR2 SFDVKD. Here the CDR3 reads CANEQGAIAFF. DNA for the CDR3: TGTGCCAACGAACAGGGGGCAATAGCTTTCTTT.

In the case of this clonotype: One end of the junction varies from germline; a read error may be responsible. The CDR3 is CASSPRQNNLPLHF. DNA of the CDR3: TGTGCCAGCTCACCACGTCAAAATAATTTACCCCTCCACTTT. The chain links TRBV18 to TRBJ1-6, with D unresolved. From germline, CDR1 is KGHSH and CDR2 LQKENI. The CDR3 runs 14 residues. The full variable domain, rest sourced from reference TRBV18 and TRBJ1-6, is NAGVMQNPRHLVRRRGQEARLRCSPMKGHSHVYWYRQLPEEGLKFMVYLQKENIIDESGMPKERFSAEFPKEGPSILRIQQVVRGDSAAYFCASSPRQNNLPLHFGNGTRLTVT.

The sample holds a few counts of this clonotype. The CDR3 loop reads CASSIAGQNYGYTF. The DNA of the CDR3 is TGTGCCAGTAGTATAGCAGGACAAAACTATGGCTACACCTTC. The chain employs TRBV19 and TRBJ1-2, with a possible D match to TRBD1 (5 bases). The CDR3 consists of 14 residues. Germline V gives CDR1 LNHDA, CDR2 SQIVND (reference sequence). Trimming removed 1 base from V and 2 bases from J, with 8 bases in between.

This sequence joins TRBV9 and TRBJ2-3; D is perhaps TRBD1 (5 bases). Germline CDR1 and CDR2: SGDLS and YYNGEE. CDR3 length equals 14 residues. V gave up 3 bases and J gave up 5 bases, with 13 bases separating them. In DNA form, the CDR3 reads TGTGCCAGCAGCGAGGGGCCAGGAATAGATACGCAGTATTTT. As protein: CASSEGPGIDTQYF.

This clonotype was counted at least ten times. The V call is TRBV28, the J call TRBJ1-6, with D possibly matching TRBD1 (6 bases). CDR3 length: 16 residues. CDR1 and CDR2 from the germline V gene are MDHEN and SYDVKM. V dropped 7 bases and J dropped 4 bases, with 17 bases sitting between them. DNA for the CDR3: TGTGCCAGCACGCTTGCCTCGGGACAATATAATTCACCCCTCCACTTT. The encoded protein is CASTLASGQYNSPLHF. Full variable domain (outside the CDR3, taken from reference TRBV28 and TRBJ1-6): DVKVTQSSRYLVKRTGEKVFLECVQDMDHENMFWYRQDPGLGLRLIYFSYDVKMKEKGDIPEGYSVSREKKERFSLILESASTNQTSMYLCASTLASGQYNSPLHFGNGTRLTVT.

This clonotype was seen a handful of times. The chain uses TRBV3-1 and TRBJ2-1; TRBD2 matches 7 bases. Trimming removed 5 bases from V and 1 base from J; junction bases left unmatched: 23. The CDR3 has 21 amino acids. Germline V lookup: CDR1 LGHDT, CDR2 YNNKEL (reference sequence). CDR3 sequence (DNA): TGTGCCAGCAGCGCCCCACTGGCGGGAGAATTCCCCTTCAGGTCCTACAATGAGCAGTTCTTC. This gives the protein CASSAPLAGEFPFRSYNEQFF.

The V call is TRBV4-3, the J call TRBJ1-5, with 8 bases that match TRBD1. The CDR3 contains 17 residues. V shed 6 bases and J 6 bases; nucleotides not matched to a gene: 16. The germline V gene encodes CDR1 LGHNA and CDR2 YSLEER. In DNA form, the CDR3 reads TGCGCCAGCAGTCTCGATGCGTGGACAGGGACGGGTCAGCCCCAGCATTTT. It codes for CASSLDAWTGTGQPQHF.

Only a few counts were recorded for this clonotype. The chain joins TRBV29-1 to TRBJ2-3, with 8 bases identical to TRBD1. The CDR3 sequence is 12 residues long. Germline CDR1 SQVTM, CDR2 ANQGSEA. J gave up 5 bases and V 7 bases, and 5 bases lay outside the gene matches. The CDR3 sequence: CSDGTGGDTQYF. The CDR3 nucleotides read TGCAGCGATGGGACAGGAGGAGATACGCAGTATTTT.

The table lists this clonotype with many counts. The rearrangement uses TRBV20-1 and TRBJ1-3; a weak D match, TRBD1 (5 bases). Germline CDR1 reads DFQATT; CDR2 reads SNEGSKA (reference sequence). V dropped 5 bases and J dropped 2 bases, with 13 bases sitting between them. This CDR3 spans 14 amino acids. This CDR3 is CSALQAPAGNTIYF. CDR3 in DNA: TGCAGTGCTTTACAGGCGCCCGCTGGAAACACCATATATTTT.

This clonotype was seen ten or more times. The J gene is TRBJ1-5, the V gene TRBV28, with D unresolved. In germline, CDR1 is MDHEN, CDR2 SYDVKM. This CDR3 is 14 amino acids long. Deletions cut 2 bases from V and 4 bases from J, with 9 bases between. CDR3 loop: CASSLLHPNQPQHF. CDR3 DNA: TGTGCCAGCAGTTTACTACACCCAAATCAGCCCCAGCATTTT.

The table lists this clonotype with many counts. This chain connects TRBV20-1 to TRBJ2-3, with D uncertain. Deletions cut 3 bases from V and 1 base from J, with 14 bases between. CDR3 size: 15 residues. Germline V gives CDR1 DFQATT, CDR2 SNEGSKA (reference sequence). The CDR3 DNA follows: TGCAGTGCTAGGATCGCCACAAGCGGCACAGATACGCAGTATTTT. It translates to CSARIATSGTDTQYF.

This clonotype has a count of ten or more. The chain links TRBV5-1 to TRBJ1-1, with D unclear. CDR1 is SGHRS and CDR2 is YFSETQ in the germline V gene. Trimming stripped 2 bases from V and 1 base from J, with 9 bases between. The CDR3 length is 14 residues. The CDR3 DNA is TGCGCCAGCAGCTTAGAAGGGAGGAACACTGAAGCTTTCTTT. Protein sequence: CASSLEGRNTEAFF.

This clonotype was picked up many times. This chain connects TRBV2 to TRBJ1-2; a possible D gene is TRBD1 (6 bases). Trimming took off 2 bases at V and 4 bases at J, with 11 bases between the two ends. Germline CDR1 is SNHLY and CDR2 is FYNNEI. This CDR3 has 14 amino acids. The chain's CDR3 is CASSENRDRYGYTF. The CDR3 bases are TGTGCCAGCAGTGAAAACAGGGATCGCTATGGCTACACCTTC.

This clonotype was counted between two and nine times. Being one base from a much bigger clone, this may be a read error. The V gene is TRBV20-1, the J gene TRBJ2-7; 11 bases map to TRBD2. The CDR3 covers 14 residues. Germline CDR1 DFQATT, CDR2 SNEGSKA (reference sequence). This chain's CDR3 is CSVRLLAGVHEQYF. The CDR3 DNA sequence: TGCAGTGTTAGATTACTAGCGGGAGTCCACGAGCAGTACTTC.

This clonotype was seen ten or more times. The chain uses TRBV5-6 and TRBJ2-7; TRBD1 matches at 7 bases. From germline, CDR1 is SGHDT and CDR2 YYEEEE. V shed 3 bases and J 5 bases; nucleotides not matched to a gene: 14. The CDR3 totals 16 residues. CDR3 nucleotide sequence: TGTGCCAGCAGCTCCCTCCCACAGGGGAAGGCGCACGAGCAGTACTTC. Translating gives CASSSLPQGKAHEQYF.

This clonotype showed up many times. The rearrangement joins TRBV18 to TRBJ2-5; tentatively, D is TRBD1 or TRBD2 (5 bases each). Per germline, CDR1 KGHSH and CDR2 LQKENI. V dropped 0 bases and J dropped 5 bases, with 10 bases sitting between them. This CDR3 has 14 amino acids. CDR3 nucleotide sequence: TGTGCCAGCTCACCACCGTCCAGGGAGGAGACCCAGTACTTC. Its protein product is CASSPPSREETQYF.

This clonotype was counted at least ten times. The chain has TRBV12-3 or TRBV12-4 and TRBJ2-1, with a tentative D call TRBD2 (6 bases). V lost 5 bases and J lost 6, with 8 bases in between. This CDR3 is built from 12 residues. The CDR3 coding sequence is TGTGCCAGCAGTAGGGACTTCAATGAGCAGTTCTTC. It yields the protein CASSRDFNEQFF.

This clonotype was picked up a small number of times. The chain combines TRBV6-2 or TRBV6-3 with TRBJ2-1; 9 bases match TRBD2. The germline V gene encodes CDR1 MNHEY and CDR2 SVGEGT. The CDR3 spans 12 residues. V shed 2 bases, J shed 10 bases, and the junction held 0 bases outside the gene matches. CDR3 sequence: CASSYTSGEQFF. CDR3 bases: TGTGCCAGCAGTTACACTAGCGGGGAGCAGTTCTTC.

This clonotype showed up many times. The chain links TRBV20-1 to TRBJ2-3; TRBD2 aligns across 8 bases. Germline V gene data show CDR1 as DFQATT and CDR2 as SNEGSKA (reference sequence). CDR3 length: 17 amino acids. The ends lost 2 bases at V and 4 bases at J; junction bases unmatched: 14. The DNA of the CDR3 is TGCAGTGCTAGACCCACCGGGGGGAGCGGGAGCTCAGATACGCAGTATTTT. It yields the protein CSARPTGGSGSSDTQYF.

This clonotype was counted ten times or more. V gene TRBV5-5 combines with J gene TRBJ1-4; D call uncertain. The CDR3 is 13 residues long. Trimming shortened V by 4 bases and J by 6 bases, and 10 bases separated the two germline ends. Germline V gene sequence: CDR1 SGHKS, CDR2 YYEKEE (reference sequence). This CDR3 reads CASSPGLYEKLFF. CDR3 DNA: TGTGCCAGCAGCCCAGGACTGTATGAAAAACTGTTTTTT.

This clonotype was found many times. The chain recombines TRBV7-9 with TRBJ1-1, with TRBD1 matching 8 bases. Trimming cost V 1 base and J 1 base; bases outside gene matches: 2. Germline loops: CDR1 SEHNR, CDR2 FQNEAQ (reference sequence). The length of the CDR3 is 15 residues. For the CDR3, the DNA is TGTGCCAGCAGCTTAGTACAGGGGGGGAACACTGAAGCTTTCTTT. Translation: CASSLVQGGNTEAFF.

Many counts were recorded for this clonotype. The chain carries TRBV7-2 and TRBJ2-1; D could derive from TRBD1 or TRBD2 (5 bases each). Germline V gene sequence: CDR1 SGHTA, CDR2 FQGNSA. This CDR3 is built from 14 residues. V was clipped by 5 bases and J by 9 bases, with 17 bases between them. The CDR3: CASSRPGPHSEQFF. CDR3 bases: TGTGCCAGCAGCCGGCCGGGACCCCACAGTGAGCAGTTCTTC.

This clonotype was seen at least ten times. The CDR3 spells CASSPIGQTDYEQYF. DNA of the CDR3: TGTGCCAGCTCACCGATAGGGCAGACGGACTACGAGCAGTACTTC. The chain carries TRBV18 and TRBJ2-7, with D hard to call. The CDR3 length is 15 residues. V was clipped by 3 bases and J by 3 bases, with 15 bases between them. CDR1 is KGHSH, CDR2 LQKENI, per germline.

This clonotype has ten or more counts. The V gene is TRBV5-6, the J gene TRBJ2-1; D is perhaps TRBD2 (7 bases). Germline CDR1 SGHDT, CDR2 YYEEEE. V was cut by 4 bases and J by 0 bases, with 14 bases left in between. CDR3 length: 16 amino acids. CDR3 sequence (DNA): TGTGCCAGCAGCCCCCCGGGGGGCGCCTCCTACAATGAGCAGTTCTTC. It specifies CASSPPGGASYNEQFF.

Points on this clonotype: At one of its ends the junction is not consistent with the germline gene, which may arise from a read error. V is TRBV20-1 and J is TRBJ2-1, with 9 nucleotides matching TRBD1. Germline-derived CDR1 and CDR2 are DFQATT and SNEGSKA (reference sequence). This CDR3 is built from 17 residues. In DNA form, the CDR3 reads TGCAGTGCTAGCCCCGCCACAGGGGGCGCTTCCTACAATAAGCAGTTCTTC. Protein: CSASPATGGASYNKQFF.